This TCR beta chain was profiled in a study of T cells in Graves' hyperthyroidism and ophthalmopathy. With 7 bases clipped from V and 4 bases from J, the junction kept 5 bases outside the gene matches. Germline assignment: CDR1 LNHDA and CDR2 SQIVND (reference sequence). The CDR3 covers 14 residues. Using RNA transcripts as the source, TCR beta CDR3 regions were amplified. With the HTBI primer set, the TCR CDR3 went through a first round of RT-PCR. Via MiXCR, TCRdb re-called the multiplex PCR reads, giving one row per CDR3 protein. Seen here are 310,000 or so distinct CDR3 sequences, over 15% observed once, and the top ten hold roughly 53%.

The sequence was collected from a woman aged 55 to 70 with Graves' ophthalmopathy. The chain couples TRBV19 to TRBJ2-3; 10 positions agree with TRBD2. Sequencing was carried out using blood. CDR3 bases: TGTGCCAGTAACAAGCGGGAGGGCTCAGATACGCAGTATTTT. Protein: CASNKREGSDTQYF.